These T cell receptor beta chains were read from a single sample in a study of T-cell memory formation after mild COVID-19. From the 5' RACE reads, TCRdb called clonotypes with MiXCR, one entry per CDR3 protein. The data show fewer than 650,000 distinct CDR3 sequences, 15% to 20% seen once. Sequencing was done on a sample of PBMCs or a T cell subset sorted from them (not recorded which). These TCRs come from an adult woman who had mild COVID-19 (a few samples of this study predate the infection). Cell type and time point are not known. CDR3s include the opening cysteine and the closing phenylalanine or tryptophan. Fields, in order: D gene, J gene, V gene, clone size, CDR3 DNA, CDR3 protein. D genes are given only for firm matches. Not every row has a clone size; where given, it reads once, few, many or a size class.

d_gene: .
j_gene: TRBJ1-4
v_gene: TRBV7-6
abundance: few
CDR3nt: TGTGCCAGCAGCTTAGGTGTACGGGAGGAAAAACTGTTTTTT
CDR3aa: CASSLGVREEKLFF

d_gene: .
j_gene: TRBJ2-3
v_gene: TRBV7-9
abundance: .
CDR3nt: TGTGCCAGCAAAGGGTCCCTCAGCACAGATACGCAGTATTTT
CDR3aa: CASKGSLSTDTQYF

d_gene: .
j_gene: TRBJ1-5
v_gene: TRBV15
abundance: .
CDR3nt: TGTGCCACCAGCACCCCTGTGATGGGGGGGAGAAGCAATCAGCCCCAGCATTTT
CDR3aa: CATSTPVMGGRSNQPQHF

d_gene: .
j_gene: TRBJ2-2
v_gene: TRBV5-1
abundance: .
CDR3nt: TGCGCCAGCAGCTTGGCTTCTTCGGGAATCACCGGGGAGCTGTTTTTT
CDR3aa: CASSLASSGITGELFF

d_gene: .
j_gene: TRBJ2-7
v_gene: TRBV12-5
abundance: once
CDR3nt: TGTGCTAGTGCCAGTTGGGGGCCCTCCGAGCAGTACTTC
CDR3aa: CASASWGPSEQYF

d_gene: .
j_gene: TRBJ2-1
v_gene: TRBV12-3/TRBV12-4
abundance: .
CDR3nt: TGTGCCAGCAGGCCGCGGGACCAGTCCTATGAGCAGTTCTTC
CDR3aa: CASRPRDQSYEQFF

d_gene: .
j_gene: TRBJ2-3
v_gene: TRBV10-3
abundance: .
CDR3nt: TGTGCCATCAGTGAAGCGGTCAGCACAGATACGCAGTATTTT
CDR3aa: CAISEAVSTDTQYF

d_gene: .
j_gene: TRBJ2-5
v_gene: TRBV5-6
abundance: .
CDR3nt: TGTGCCAGCAGCTTGGCGTCCGGCGGCCAGACCCAGTACTTC
CDR3aa: CASSLASGGQTQYF

d_gene: .
j_gene: TRBJ2-1
v_gene: TRBV5-1
abundance: few
CDR3nt: TGCGCCAGCAGCCCCTTTCCGGGAGATGAGCAGTTCTTC
CDR3aa: CASSPFPGDEQFF

d_gene: .
j_gene: TRBJ2-1
v_gene: TRBV7-8
abundance: few
CDR3nt: TGTGCCAGCAGCCCCCGTGGGCGGAATGAGCAGTTCTTC
CDR3aa: CASSPRGRNEQFF

d_gene: .
j_gene: TRBJ2-3
v_gene: TRBV10-3
abundance: few
CDR3nt: TGTGCCATCAGCCCCCAAGCTAGCGGCACAGATACGCAGTATTTT
CDR3aa: CAISPQASGTDTQYF

d_gene: TRBD2
j_gene: TRBJ2-1
v_gene: TRBV12-3/TRBV12-4
abundance: .
CDR3nt: TGTGCCAGCATCCGCGGGACTAGCGGGAGGGCGGGCAATGAGCAGTTCTTC
CDR3aa: CASIRGTSGRAGNEQFF

d_gene: .
j_gene: TRBJ1-6
v_gene: TRBV12-3/TRBV12-4
abundance: .
CDR3nt: TGTGCCAGCAGTTCAACAGGGATAAGCTCCTATAATTCACCCCTCCACTTT
CDR3aa: CASSSTGISSYNSPLHF

d_gene: .
j_gene: TRBJ2-1
v_gene: TRBV24-1
abundance: .
CDR3nt: TGTGCCACCTCACGGGCGGACCTCTCTTACAATGAGCAGTTCTTC
CDR3aa: CATSRADLSYNEQFF

d_gene: TRBD1
j_gene: TRBJ2-7
v_gene: TRBV7-9
abundance: .
CDR3nt: TGTGCCAGCAGCTCTCCGGACAGGGGTGGGTACGAGCAGTACTTC
CDR3aa: CASSSPDRGGYEQYF

d_gene: .
j_gene: TRBJ2-1
v_gene: TRBV4-1
abundance: .
CDR3nt: TGCGCCAGCAGCCCCTCCGGGACACTCTTAGGGACTAATGGCCATGAGCAGTTCTTC
CDR3aa: CASSPSGTLLGTNGHEQFF

d_gene: .
j_gene: TRBJ1-1
v_gene: TRBV24-1
abundance: .
CDR3nt: TGTGCCACCAGTGAAAACACAGCAGAACGAGCTTTCTTT
CDR3aa: CATSENTAERAFF

d_gene: .
j_gene: TRBJ1-6
v_gene: TRBV2
abundance: .
CDR3nt: TGTGCCTCACAGACCGACCGTTCACCCCTCCACTTT
CDR3aa: CASQTDRSPLHF

d_gene: TRBD1
j_gene: TRBJ1-2
v_gene: TRBV5-6
abundance: .
CDR3nt: TGTGCCAGCAGCTCCTCTGGGACAGGGGTCTATGGCTACACCTTC
CDR3aa: CASSSSGTGVYGYTF

d_gene: TRBD1
j_gene: TRBJ2-5
v_gene: TRBV6-1
abundance: .
CDR3nt: TGTGCCAGCCTCGACCGGGACAGGGTGGAGGAAGAGACCCAGTACTTC
CDR3aa: CASLDRDRVEEETQYF

d_gene: TRBD1
j_gene: TRBJ2-1
v_gene: TRBV7-2
abundance: .
CDR3nt: TGTGCCAGCAGCTTAGCAGGGGGCACGTCCTACAATGAGCAGTTCTTC
CDR3aa: CASSLAGGTSYNEQFF

d_gene: .
j_gene: TRBJ1-2
v_gene: TRBV6-1
abundance: .
CDR3nt: TGTGCCAGCAAGCCCGGGACGGCCAACTATGGCTACACCTTC
CDR3aa: CASKPGTANYGYTF

d_gene: .
j_gene: TRBJ2-1
v_gene: TRBV10-3
abundance: few
CDR3nt: TGTGCCATCAGTGGGGGGTCGGGTAGATTCAATGAGCAGTTCTTC
CDR3aa: CAISGGSGRFNEQFF

d_gene: .
j_gene: TRBJ1-5
v_gene: TRBV24-1
abundance: .
CDR3nt: TGTGCCACCAGTGATGGGGAGTCGCGTCCCCAGCATTTT
CDR3aa: CATSDGESRPQHF

d_gene: TRBD1
j_gene: TRBJ1-1
v_gene: TRBV4-2
abundance: once
CDR3nt: TGTGCCAGCAGCCCGGGACAGGGGCGAATCACTGAAGCTTTCTTT
CDR3aa: CASSPGQGRITEAFF

d_gene: .
j_gene: TRBJ2-1
v_gene: TRBV7-2
abundance: few
CDR3nt: TGTGCCAGCAGCTTAGATTTCTCCGGAGTTGAGCAGTTCTTC
CDR3aa: CASSLDFSGVEQFF

d_gene: .
j_gene: TRBJ1-1
v_gene: TRBV18
abundance: .
CDR3nt: TGTGCCAGCTCACCACAGTCCAGGATCGCTGAAGCTTTCTTT
CDR3aa: CASSPQSRIAEAFF

d_gene: TRBD2
j_gene: TRBJ2-1
v_gene: TRBV20-1
abundance: few
CDR3nt: TGCAGTGCGTTCACCCCGGGACTAGCGGGAGCCCAGCAGTTCTTC
CDR3aa: CSAFTPGLAGAQQFF